The present T cell receptor beta chain was sequenced within a study of T cell responses to AZD1222 COVID-19 vaccine. Findings and limits, study-wide: Spike-specific TCR repertoires showed rising breadth and depth after two AZD1222 doses. At baseline, just five or six AZD1222 recipients tested seropositive. Possibly, clonal diversity was underestimated; donors were largely white British and included more females. Repertoire collection took place solely once the T cell response had peaked.

This clone was counted between two and nine times. Antigen unknown. The germline V gene has CDR1 MNHEY and CDR2 SMNVEV (reference sequence). J gave up 2 bases and V 9 bases, and 13 bases lay outside the gene matches. The CDR3 sequence is 16 residues long. Sequencing used immunoSEQ multiplex PCR; TCRdb keeps in-frame clones, though not all of them. Among tens of thousands of clones listed, 65% to 90% were seen once. The V gene is TRBV27, the J gene TRBJ2-3; 8 bases map to TRBD2. Specimen: peripheral blood, collected on day 0 of AZD1222 vaccination. This receptor was obtained from an adult in good health. The CDR3 DNA reads as TGTGCCAGTAAGGGGATCCAGCGGGGGTACACAGATACGCAGTATTTT. Protein sequence: CASKGIQRGYTDTQYF.